This TCR beta chain was recovered during a study of PD-1 blockade in classical Hodgkin lymphoma. This CDR3 comprises 10 residues. CDR1 and CDR2 from the germline V gene are SGHAT and FQNNGV. The ends were cut back, 0 bases at V and 12 bases at J, with 3 bases in the middle. This clone has just one count. Generated by immunoSEQ multiplex PCR, the TCRdb table keeps only in-frame clones and is missing some. The table shows over 25,000 clones, with about 86% occurring only once. Time point of the sample: cycle 4 day 1 (C4D1), after more than five weeks of nivolumab. Every patient was affected by relapse after autologous stem cell transplantation, while exposure to brentuximab vedotin was not uniform. It was by magnetic negative selection that CD4+ T cells were purified from thawed PBMCs.

This specimen was CD4+ T cells from blood, taken before the fourth cycle of nivolumab. The sequence was obtained from a human donor with classical Hodgkin lymphoma. V usage is TRBV11-2 and J usage is TRBJ2-1; D is unclear. Here the CDR3 reads CASSLDRQFF. The CDR3 coding sequence is TGTGCCAGCAGCTTAGATAGGCAGTTCTTC.